This TCR beta chain was captured by sequencing in a study of T cell responses to AZD1222 COVID-19 vaccine. TCRdb keeps only in-frame clones here, not all; method: immunoSEQ multiplex PCR. The profile shows more than 250,000 clones, 85% to 95% of them singletons. Trimming removed 6 bases from V and 4 bases from J, with 13 bases in between. In germline, CDR1 is LNHDA, CDR2 SQIVND (reference sequence). This CDR3 has 14 residues. Material: peripheral blood, obtained on day 0 of AZD1222 vaccination. This sequence joins TRBV19 and TRBJ2-1; weak D call: TRBD1 (6 bases). The clonotype originates from an adult in good health. The DNA of the CDR3 is TGTGCCAGTAGACCCGGGACATCTTACAATGAGCAGTTCTTC. Amino acids: CASRPGTSYNEQFF.